This entry lists 6 T cell receptor beta chains sequenced from one sample in a study of T cells after yellow fever vaccination. MiXCR, run by TCRdb on the 5' RACE reads, gives a single entry per CDR3 protein. The top ten clones hold about 3% of a sample with approximately 300,000 distinct CDR3 sequences, around 10% of them seen once. The sample consisted of CD4+ T cells sorted from PBMCs, taken 45 days after the yellow fever booster vaccination. These TCRs come from a man younger than 30 who received the YFV17D yellow fever vaccine.

V gene TRBV20-1 combines with J gene TRBJ2-7; 7 bases are shared with TRBD1. CDR1 and CDR2 from the germline V gene are DFQATT and SNEGSKA (reference sequence). With 6 bases clipped from V and 1 base from J, the junction kept 12 bases outside the gene matches. This CDR3 has 15 residues. The CDR3 reads CSAQMGTASSYEQYF. In DNA form, the CDR3 reads TGCAGTGCGCAGATGGGGACAGCCTCTTCCTACGAGCAGTACTTC.

This clonotype has a count of ten or more. The CDR3 is CASSLSLGAETQYF. In DNA, the CDR3 is TGCGCCAGCAGCTTGTCCTTAGGGGCAGAGACCCAGTACTTC. The gene calls are TRBV5-1 and TRBJ2-5, with D possibly TRBD1 on 5 matching bases. The V gene lost 1 base and the J gene lost 4 bases, with 11 bases spanning the gap. CDR1 and CDR2 (germline): SGHRS, YFSETQ. The CDR3 loop spans 14 amino acids.

This clonotype was observed a single time. The rearrangement joins TRBV5-4 to TRBJ1-2; D remains unclear. CDR3 length: 16 residues. V gave up 4 bases and J gave up 0 bases, with 16 bases separating them. Germline assignment: CDR1 SGHNT and CDR2 YYREEE (reference sequence). The chain's CDR3 is CASSPHSGEANYGYTF. CDR3 DNA: TGTGCCAGCAGCCCACATTCCGGGGAGGCTAACTATGGCTACACCTTC.

For this clonotype: One end of the junction fails to match germline, which may point to a read error. This rearrangement joins TRBV2 to TRBJ2-5, with 7 bases lining up with TRBD2. CDR1 is SNHLY and CDR2 is FYNNEI in the germline V gene. CDR3 length equals 13 residues. The CDR3 loop reads CASTEWGGETQYF. The CDR3 nucleotides read TGTGCCAGCACTGAATGGGGGGGAGAGACCCAGTACTTC.

This clonotype has just a few counts. J is TRBJ2-3 and V is TRBV7-3; TRBD2 matches at 11 bases. The CDR3 loop spans 16 amino acids. Germline V gene lookup returns CDR1 SGHTA and CDR2 FQGTGA. V lost 4 bases to trimming and J lost 8 bases; unmatched junction nucleotides: 11. This CDR3 is CASSSTSLLAGGTQYF. DNA for the CDR3: TGTGCCAGCAGCTCAACCTCCCTCCTAGCGGGGGGTACGCAGTATTTT.

This clonotype has a handful of counts. J is TRBJ1-1 and V is TRBV29-1; D remains ambiguous. Per the germline V gene, CDR1 is SQVTM and CDR2 is ANQGSEA. The CDR3 consists of 13 residues. The V gene lost 2 bases and the J gene lost 3 bases, with 10 bases spanning the gap. The CDR3 DNA reads as TGCAGCGTTGAATTTCGAGCGGACACTGAAGCTTTCTTT. Translation gives CSVEFRADTEAFF.